This T cell receptor beta chain was observed in a study of graft-versus-host responses after intestinal transplantation. About the research overall: The transplants performed in recipients were multivisceral, liver-intestinal, or isolated intestinal. Every one of the recipients received anti-thymocyte globulin induction and afterwards took tacrolimus and steroids for roughly 3 years.

Sequencing was performed with immunoSEQ multiplex PCR; in TCRdb, only in-frame clones are kept and a portion is missing. Of some 40,000 clones in the sample, roughly nine tenths were seen once. Study-wide results and limits: Within allografts, high graft-versus-host to host-versus-graft clonal ratios were seen among patients with graft-donor T cell macrochimerism. Peak circulating GvH clone levels tracked with early post-transplant HvG declines.

With regard to this clone: Its antigen is as yet unknown.

CDR1 LNHNV and CDR2 YYDKDF come from the germline V gene (reference sequence). This CDR3 spans 16 amino acids. Germline trimming cut 1 base from V and 1 base from J; bases unmatched to any gene: 5. Source: PBMCs, taken approximately 320 days after intestinal transplant. The source of this sequence is a human patient who received an intestinal transplant, so some T cells may come from the graft donor. The rearrangement joins TRBV15 to TRBJ2-5; 8 bases line up with TRBD2. The CDR3 reads CATSRVAGGVQETQYF. The CDR3, as DNA: TGTGCCACCAGCAGAGTGGCGGGGGGTGTCCAAGAGACCCAGTACTTC.